Presented here are 32 T cell receptor beta chains from one specimen sequenced in a study of blood T cell repertoires in COVID-19. Using immunoSEQ multiplex PCR, the repertoire was profiled, and TCRdb retains in-frame clones only, with some absent. This table has approximately 250,000 clones, over 80% appearing once. Sequenced input: PBMCs or T cells enriched from blood (not recorded which). The receptors come from a woman aged 40 to 50 who had been exposed to COVID-19.

V is TRBV27 and J is TRBJ2-7; 7 nucleotides line up with TRBD2. The CDR3 is 16 residues long. CDR1 and CDR2 (germline): MNHEY, SMNVEV (reference sequence). With V trimmed by 6 bases and J by 6 bases, 17 bases remained unmatched. CDR3 sequence (DNA): TGTGCCAGCAGCCCTCACGAAGCGGGATTATCAAGCGAGCAGTACGTC. Amino acid sequence: CASSPHEAGLSSEQYV.

This chain uses TRBV5-4 with TRBJ2-2, with 8 bases matching TRBD1. The CDR3 runs to 14 residues. Germline V CDR1 and CDR2: SGHNT, YYREEE (reference sequence). V lost 2 bases and J lost 6; bases outside the gene matches: 3. CDR3 sequence (DNA): TGTGCCAGCAGCTTTTACAGGGGGGCCGGGGAGCTGTTTTTT. As protein: CASSFYRGAGELFF.

The chain couples TRBV6-5 to TRBJ1-1; D not certain. CDR1 is MNHEY, CDR2 SVGAGI, per germline. The CDR3 length is 13 residues. V lost 8 bases and J lost 4, with 14 bases in between. As DNA, the CDR3 is TGTGCCAGCTCCCAACCGGGAATCACTGAAGCTTTCTTT. This sequence encodes CASSQPGITEAFF.

This clone has only one observation. V usage is TRBV4-2 and J usage is TRBJ2-3; 7 positions agree with TRBD2. Trimming took 0 bases from V and 5 from J; bases not matched to a gene: 8. Germline CDR1 and CDR2: LGHNA and YNFKEQ. The CDR3 is 16 amino acids. The CDR3, as DNA: TGTGCCAGCAGCCAAGATATCGCGGGAGAGATAGATACGCAGTATTTT. Translating gives CASSQDIAGEIDTQYF.

The chain couples TRBV30 to TRBJ2-1; TRBD1 is a possible D gene (6 bases). The CDR3 covers 11 residues. CDR1 is GTSNPN, CDR2 SVGIG, per germline (reference sequence). The CDR3 reads CGWGRYNEQFF. CDR3 bases: TGTGGGTGGGGGCGATACAATGAGCAGTTCTTC.

The V gene is TRBV7-9, the J gene TRBJ2-1; 7 nucleotides line up with TRBD2. The CDR3 has 16 residues. Germline V gene lookup returns CDR1 SEHNR and CDR2 FQNEAQ (reference sequence). J gave up 4 bases and V 1 base, and 7 bases lay outside the gene matches. As DNA, the CDR3 is TGTGCCAGCAGCTTAGTCTCCACTAGCGCATACAATGAGCAGTTCTTC. Protein product: CASSLVSTSAYNEQFF.

This clone was observed a few times. The rearrangement uses TRBV2 and TRBJ1-1; no reliable D call. This CDR3 is 11 amino acids long. Trimming shortened V by 4 bases and J by 7 bases, and 7 bases separated the two germline ends. Germline values: CDR1 SNHLY, CDR2 FYNNEI. Here the CDR3 DNA reads TGTGCCAGCAGTGTTGCCAGTGAAGCTTTCTTT. The encoded protein is CASSVASEAFF.

The chain joins TRBV9 to TRBJ1-3; 9 bases are a match to TRBD1. The J segment lost 4 bases and the V segment lost 0 bases, leaving 5 bases of the junction unmatched. The germline gives CDR1 SGDLS, CDR2 YYNGEE. The CDR3 is made up of 16 amino acids. The CDR3 region has the DNA TGTGCCAGCAGCGTAGGCTACAGGGGGCCAGGAAACACCATATATTTT. It encodes CASSVGYRGPGNTIYF. The full variable domain, its missing parts supplied by reference TRBV9 and TRBJ1-3, is DSGVTQTPKHLITATGQRVTLRCSPRSGDLSVYWYQQSLDQGLQFLIQYYNGEERAKGNILERFSAQQFPDLHSELNLSSLELGDSALYFCASSVGYRGPGNTIYFGEGSWLTVV.

The chain links TRBV6-6 to TRBJ2-7, with D maybe TRBD2 (6 bases). The CDR3 is 15 amino acids. The germline CDR1 and CDR2 sequences are MNHNY and SVGAGI (reference sequence). The V and J ends lost 4 bases and 0 bases respectively, with 13 bases between them. As DNA, the CDR3 is TGTGCCAGCAGTTCGGGCGGGGAAAGCTCCTACGAGCAGTACTTC. Protein product: CASSSGGESSYEQYF.

The genes are TRBV30 and TRBJ2-3; 7 bases align to TRBD2. CDR1 and CDR2 (germline): GTSNPN, SVGIG (reference sequence). The ends lost 3 bases at V and 2 bases at J; junction bases unmatched: 11. The CDR3 has 16 amino acids. CDR3 nucleotide sequence: TGTGCCTGGAGGGGGAAGGTAGCGGGCTACACAGATACGCAGTATTTT. This gives the protein CAWRGKVAGYTDTQYF.

The chain carries TRBV5-6 and TRBJ2-2; D perhaps matches TRBD2 (6 bases). Per germline, CDR1 SGHDT and CDR2 YYEEEE. Trimming removed 2 bases from V and 8 bases from J, with 16 bases in between. The CDR3 has 15 amino acids. The CDR3 spells CASSFRGYTAGELFF. In nucleotides, the CDR3 is TGTGCCAGCAGCTTCCGGGGGTATACCGCGGGGGAGCTGTTTTTT.

This chain joins TRBV6-5 and TRBJ1-2, with unresolved D. CDR3 length: 15 amino acids. Trimming removed 10 bases from V and 4 bases from J, with 22 bases in between. Per the germline V gene, CDR1 is MNHEY and CDR2 is SVGAGI. CDR3 nucleotides: TGTGCCACCACTCTCCCTTCCGTGCGAATCTATGGCTACACCTTC. Residues: CATTLPSVRIYGYTF.

The chain links TRBV2 to TRBJ1-2, with 7 bases that match TRBD1. The germline gives CDR1 SNHLY, CDR2 FYNNEI. The V segment lost 8 bases and the J segment 7 bases; nucleotides outside the gene matches: 13. The CDR3 has 14 amino acids. The CDR3 sequence is CASGANIGGFGYTF. Here the CDR3 DNA reads TGTGCCAGCGGGGCGAACATAGGGGGCTTTGGCTACACCTTC.

The count of this clone is one. The J gene is TRBJ1-5, the V gene TRBV10-3; D gene uncertain. With 4 bases removed from V and 2 bases from J, the gap between germline ends came to 9 bases. The CDR3 runs to 14 residues. Germline CDR1 reads ENHRY; CDR2 reads SYGVKD. DNA for the CDR3: TGTGCCATCAGTGGAGGGTTTGGCAATCAGCCCCAGCATTTT. Encoded protein: CAISGGFGNQPQHF.

This chain connects TRBV18 to TRBJ2-2; TRBD1 is a possible D gene (6 bases). This CDR3 comprises 15 residues. Germline CDR1 is KGHSH and CDR2 is LQKENI. The V end lost 4 bases, the J end lost 7 bases, and 16 bases lay between the germline ends. CDR3 nucleotide sequence: TGTGCCAGCTCACGAGACCGACAGGTTGGCGGGGAGCTGTTTTTT. Translating gives CASSRDRQVGGELFF.

This clone was recorded only once. V and J are TRBV7-9 and TRBJ1-2; D is perhaps TRBD1 (6 bases). V lost 5 bases to trimming and J lost 11 bases, with 15 bases between them. The CDR3 runs 12 residues. Germline CDR1 and CDR2: SEHNR and FQNEAQ (reference sequence). This chain's CDR3 is CASSPGGLGYTF. CDR3 nucleotide sequence: TGTGCCAGCAGCCCCGGGGGGCTAGGGTACACCTTC.

The chain joins TRBV7-9 to TRBJ1-2; D is perhaps TRBD1 (5 bases). Germline values: CDR1 SEHNR, CDR2 FQNEAQ (reference sequence). The CDR3 totals 14 residues. Between the trimmed V and J ends, which lost 7 bases and 4 bases, there was a span of 16 bases. DNA of the CDR3: TGTGCCAGCACCATAGGGCAGGGAGGCTATGGCTACACCTTC. Translating gives CASTIGQGGYGYTF. Full variable domain (remainder filled in from reference TRBV7-9 and TRBJ1-2): DTGVSQNPRHKITKRGQNVTFRCDPISEHNRLYWYRQTLGQGPEFLTYFQNEAQLEKSRLLSDRFSAERPKGSFSTLEIQRTEQGDSAMYLCASTIGQGGYGYTFGSGTRLTVV.

J is TRBJ2-5 and V is TRBV11-3; D gene unclear. The CDR3 spans 11 residues. Germline loops: CDR1 SGHNT, CDR2 YENEEA. Trimming removed 4 bases from V and 3 bases from J, with 3 bases in between. The CDR3 nucleotides read TGTGCCAGCAGCTCCGAAGAGACCCAGTACTTC. It is translated as CASSSEETQYF.

In this sample, this clone turned up once. The J gene is TRBJ1-1, the V gene TRBV4-3; D remains unclear. Germline-derived CDR1 and CDR2 are LGHNA and YSLEER. The CDR3 spans 14 residues. Trimming stripped 1 base from V and 6 bases from J, with 12 bases between. The CDR3 protein is CASSQVEGIPEAFF. CDR3 DNA sequence: TGCGCCAGCAGCCAAGTGGAGGGCATACCTGAAGCTTTCTTT.

This rearrangement joins TRBV6-4 to TRBJ1-4; 7 bases map to TRBD1. The V segment lost 3 bases and the J segment 8 bases; nucleotides outside the gene matches: 6. CDR1 and CDR2 from the germline V gene are MRHNA and SNTAGT. This CDR3 is 14 amino acids long. This CDR3 reads CASSEERGHEKLFF. CDR3 nucleotide sequence: TGTGCCAGCAGTGAGGAGAGGGGGCACGAAAAACTGTTTTTT.

This chain links TRBV5-4 with TRBJ2-2; weak D call: TRBD2 (5 bases). V was trimmed by 6 bases and J by 5 bases, leaving 14 bases between them. The CDR3 runs 14 residues. The germline V gene encodes CDR1 SGHNT and CDR2 YYREEE (reference sequence). CDR3 protein: CASTLADGTGELFF. For the CDR3, the DNA is TGTGCCAGCACCCTAGCTGATGGGACCGGGGAGCTGTTTTTT.

This clone has more than one count but fewer than ten. The genes are TRBV7-3 and TRBJ2-5; TRBD2 matches at 9 bases. The CDR3 sequence is 15 residues long. The V segment lost 2 bases and the J segment 5 bases; nucleotides outside the gene matches: 6. Germline V CDR1 and CDR2: SGHTA, FQGTGA. The CDR3 nucleotides read TGTGCCAGCAGCTTACTAGCGGGGATGGGGGAGACCCAGTACTTC. Amino acid sequence: CASSLLAGMGETQYF. The full variable domain, with the rest looked up from reference TRBV7-3 and TRBJ2-5, is GAGVSQTPSNKVTEKGKYVELRCDPISGHTALYWYRQSLGQGPEFLIYFQGTGAADDSGLPNDRFFAVRPEGSVSTLKIQRTERGDSAVYLCASSLLAGMGETQYFGPGTRLLVL.

The chain uses TRBV7-9 and TRBJ2-3; weak D call: TRBD2 (6 bases). Germline CDR1 reads SEHNR; CDR2 reads FQNEAQ (reference sequence). The CDR3 contains 16 residues. V dropped 2 bases and J dropped 2 bases, with 14 bases sitting between them. CDR3 residues: CASSLRTGGDTDTQYF. For the CDR3, the DNA is TGTGCCAGCAGCTTACGTACCGGCGGGGACACAGATACGCAGTATTTT.

The rearrangement joins TRBV28 to TRBJ2-3, with TRBD2 as a possible D gene (6 bases). V lost 6 bases and J 2 bases, leaving 12 bases between the germline ends. Germline values: CDR1 MDHEN, CDR2 SYDVKM. This CDR3 spans 14 amino acids. DNA of the CDR3: TGTGCCAGCAGGAGGGACTTGATCACAGATACGCAGTATTTT. This codes for CASRRDLITDTQYF. Combining the CDR3 with reference TRBV28 and TRBJ2-3 gives the whole variable domain DVKVTQSSRYLVKRTGEKVFLECVQDMDHENMFWYRQDPGLGLRLIYFSYDVKMKEKGDIPEGYSVSREKKERFSLILESASTNQTSMYLCASRRDLITDTQYFGPGTRLTVL.

The table lists this clone with a count of one. This chain links TRBV6-2 or TRBV6-3 with TRBJ2-7; maybe TRBD2 (5 bases). The CDR3 runs to 14 residues. The V end was cut by 2 bases, the J end by 1 base, with 9 bases between. Germline CDR1 is MNHEY and CDR2 is SVGEGT. The CDR3 loop is CASSYHGISYEQYV. The CDR3 nucleotides read TGTGCCAGCAGTTACCACGGGATATCCTACGAGCAGTACGTC.

The chain is built from TRBV7-9 and TRBJ2-1; unclear D gene. Trimming took 3 bases from V and 4 from J, leaving 7 bases between them. This CDR3 contains 13 residues. Germline V gene sequence: CDR1 SEHNR, CDR2 FQNEAQ (reference sequence). In nucleotides, the CDR3 is TGTGCCAGCAGCTTTTCCGGGTACAATGAGCAGTTCTTC. Amino acids: CASSFSGYNEQFF.

J is TRBJ1-3 and V is TRBV6-2 or TRBV6-3, with D possibly being TRBD1 (5 bases). V was pared by 2 bases and J by 4 bases, with 9 bases between. CDR3 length: 14 amino acids. Germline V gene data show CDR1 as MNHEY and CDR2 as SVGEGT. Written as DNA, the CDR3 is TGTGCCAGCAGTTACACCCGGACAGGAAACACCATATATTTT. It codes for CASSYTRTGNTIYF.

The CDR3 loop is CASSTDREDTEAFF. CDR3 sequence (DNA): TGTGCCAGCAGTACGGACAGGGAGGACACTGAAGCTTTCTTT. This rearrangement joins TRBV2 to TRBJ1-1; TRBD1 matches at 8 bases. Germline values: CDR1 SNHLY, CDR2 FYNNEI. This CDR3 contains 14 residues. The ends lost 5 bases at V and 3 bases at J; junction bases unmatched: 5.

The V and J genes are TRBV7-2 and TRBJ1-6; D ambiguous. V lost 0 bases and J lost 8, with 14 bases in between. CDR3 length equals 16 residues. Germline assignment: CDR1 SGHTA and CDR2 FQGNSA. The CDR3 loop is CASSLASGRWYSPLHF. In DNA, the CDR3 is TGTGCCAGCAGCTTAGCGTCTGGCAGGTGGTATTCACCCCTCCACTTT.

The CDR3 DNA reads TGTGCCAGTAGTATAGGCCCAGTTCACACTGAAGCTTTCTTT. Translation gives CASSIGPVHTEAFF. The chain employs TRBV19 and TRBJ1-1; D uncertain. V lost 1 base and J 3 bases, leaving 9 bases between the germline ends. Looked up from germline, CDR1 is LNHDA and CDR2 is SQIVND (reference sequence). The CDR3 length is 14 residues.

This clone has a handful of counts. The chain uses TRBV19 and TRBJ1-5; TRBD1 matches at 10 bases. Germline V gene lookup returns CDR1 LNHDA and CDR2 SQIVND (reference sequence). The CDR3 totals 16 residues. The V gene end was trimmed by 5 bases and the J gene end by 1 base; junction bases not matched to a gene: 5. The CDR3 DNA reads TGTGCCAGTAGTTTACAGGGACAGGGGAGCAATCAGCCCCAGCATTTT. Amino acid sequence: CASSLQGQGSNQPQHF.

The rearrangement links TRBV28 to TRBJ2-1; D not certain. With 2 bases removed from V and 9 bases from J, the gap between germline ends came to 8 bases. The CDR3 is made up of 12 amino acids. Germline V lookup: CDR1 MDHEN, CDR2 SYDVKM. The CDR3 DNA reads as TGTGCCAGCAGTTTACAAGAGGTTGAGCAGTTCTTC. Translated, it gives CASSLQEVEQFF.